This T cell receptor (beta chain) was identified during a study of spatial heterogeneity in lung cancer. Study summary: From matched bulk RNA-seq came a T cell module score, which showed a strong correlation with TCR transcript counts in tumor regions. Study-level results: It was found that expanded intratumoral alpha and beta TCR counts tracked tumor mutation counts. As ubiquitous and regional nonsynonymous mutations varied, counts of ubiquitous and regional expanded TCRs tracked them, respectively.

Time point indicated: sample taken at primary tumor resection. Untreated early-stage non-small cell lung cancer patients, some 70 in total, were the donors. No cell sorting; template was whole RNA from tumor, lung tissue or PBMC. Germline V gives CDR1 MNHEY, CDR2 SVGAGI. The CDR3 contains 15 residues. Trimming cost V 6 bases and J 3 bases, with 14 bases left between them. In this sample, this clonotype turned up many times. Antigen unknown. TCRdb used MiXCR to reprocess the 5' RACE reads, holding one entry per CDR3 protein. The sample includes 5,500 to 7,500 distinct CDR3 sequences, 3.1% of them seen just once.

The receptor's source is a male donor with early-stage non-small cell lung cancer. The sample here was lung tumor tissue, taken at surgery. V and J are TRBV6-5 and TRBJ2-2; D unresolved. The CDR3: CASSLGSTDTGELFF. DNA of the CDR3: TGTGCCAGCAGCCTCGGATCTACGGACACCGGGGAGCTGTTTTTT.